Presented here are 17 T cell receptor beta chains from one specimen sequenced in a study of CD8+CD57+ T cells in acquired aplastic anemia. Genomic DNA, the template, was used for profiling of the TCR beta VDJ and CDR3. TCRdb called the reads again in MiXCR, with one record for every CDR3 protein. The table shows roughly 160,000 distinct CDR3 sequences, with around half occurring only once. Patients chosen for sequencing had CD8+CD57+ cells that had expanded, as shown by flow cytometry. The sample consisted of sorted CD4+, CD8+, or CD8+CD57+ T cells (not recorded which) from PBMCs. The receptors were gathered from a human donor with aplastic anemia.

This chain connects TRBV19 to TRBJ2-3; possibly TRBD1 or TRBD2 for D (6 bases each). V lost 5 bases and J 3 bases, leaving 9 bases between the germline ends. CDR3 length equals 13 residues. CDR1 is LNHDA, CDR2 SQIVND, per germline (reference sequence). The CDR3 nucleotides read TGTGCCAGTAGTCCGGGGGCTACAGATACGCAGTATTTT. This translates into CASSPGATDTQYF.

The chain joins TRBV20-1 to TRBJ2-7; a possible D gene is TRBD2 (6 bases). The CDR3 runs to 18 residues. Germline values: CDR1 DFQATT, CDR2 SNEGSKA (reference sequence). The germline V and J ends were trimmed by 2 bases and 1 base, with 24 bases remaining between them. As DNA, the CDR3 is TGCAGTGCTAGAACGTTCCTGGATTCCAGCGGGTATTCCTACGAGCAGTACTTC. Amino acid sequence: CSARTFLDSSGYSYEQYF.

This chain joins TRBV29-1 and TRBJ1-1; 9 nucleotides line up with TRBD1. J lost 4 bases, V lost 5 bases, and 5 bases had no gene match. CDR3 length: 13 amino acids. The V gene's germline CDR1 is SQVTM and CDR2 ANQGSEA. Here the CDR3 reads CSVSGQGGTEAFF. In DNA, the CDR3 is TGCAGCGTTTCGGGACAGGGAGGCACTGAAGCTTTCTTT. Variable domain in full (rest from reference TRBV29-1 and TRBJ1-1): SAVISQKPSRDICQRGTSLTIQCQVDSQVTMMFWYRQQPGQSLTLIATANQGSEATYESGFVIDKFPISRPNLTFSTLTVSNMSPEDSSIYLCSVSGQGGTEAFFGQGTRLTVV.

The chain recombines TRBV27 with TRBJ2-7, with D possibly matching TRBD2 (6 bases). The CDR3 spans 13 residues. The germline gives CDR1 MNHEY, CDR2 SMNVEV (reference sequence). V lost 6 bases and J lost 2, with 11 bases in between. CDR3: CASREAGAYEQYF. In DNA, the CDR3 is TGTGCCAGCAGAGAAGCGGGCGCCTACGAGCAGTACTTC.

The J gene is TRBJ1-2, the V gene TRBV29-1; D is possibly TRBD1 (5 bases). This CDR3 contains 14 residues. Per the germline V gene, CDR1 is SQVTM and CDR2 is ANQGSEA. Trimming left V 2 bases short and J 2 bases short, with 12 bases between. DNA for the CDR3: TGCAGCGTTGAATACTCAGGGTTGAACTATGGCTACACCTTC. Translated: CSVEYSGLNYGYTF.

This chain connects TRBV2 to TRBJ2-7, with no clear D. V was pared by 10 bases and J by 6 bases, with 16 bases between. There are 12 residues in the CDR3. Germline V gene lookup returns CDR1 SNHLY and CDR2 FYNNEI. In DNA, the CDR3 is TGTGCCACAGGACCATTACTACGCGAGCAGTACTTC. Translating gives CATGPLLREQYF.

This clonotype has just one count. The rearrangement links TRBV7-8 to TRBJ2-7; TRBD2 agrees at 10 bases. Germline CDR1 and CDR2: SGHVS and FQNEAQ. The length of the CDR3 is 18 residues. Unmatched junction bases numbered 11, after V lost 1 base and J lost 2 bases. The CDR3 loop reads CASSLVWTGTSDTYEQYF. As DNA, the CDR3 is TGTGCCAGCAGCTTAGTATGGACCGGGACTAGCGATACCTACGAGCAGTACTTC.

This clonotype was seen ten or more times. This chain connects TRBV9 to TRBJ2-3; D is uncertain. The V gene lost 3 bases and the J gene lost 6 bases, with 14 bases spanning the gap. This CDR3 has 14 residues. CDR1 is SGDLS and CDR2 is YYNGEE in the germline V gene. For the CDR3, the DNA is TGTGCCAGCAGCGCCAATCCTGGACCTGATACGCAGTATTTT. It translates to CASSANPGPDTQYF.

V usage is TRBV28 and J usage is TRBJ1-5; D perhaps matches TRBD1 (5 bases). V was clipped by 7 bases and J by 5 bases, with 15 bases between them. Germline V lookup: CDR1 MDHEN, CDR2 SYDVKM. The CDR3 runs 14 residues. The CDR3 DNA sequence: TGTGCCAGCACCTCCGTCGGACATGATCAGCCCCAGCATTTT. It encodes CASTSVGHDQPQHF.

The chain combines TRBV7-9 with TRBJ2-3, with D hard to call. V was cut by 4 bases and J by 9 bases, with 11 bases left in between. The CDR3 length is 12 residues. Germline V lookup: CDR1 SEHNR, CDR2 FQNEAQ (reference sequence). The CDR3: CASSSNSQTQYF. CDR3 coding DNA: TGTGCCAGCAGCTCCAACTCCCAGACGCAGTATTTT.

With regard to this clonotype: The junction departs from germline at one end; a sequencing error may be responsible. V is TRBV20-1 and J is TRBJ1-1; 8 bases are shared with TRBD1. The CDR3 totals 14 residues. The germline CDR1 and CDR2 sequences are DFQATT and SNEGSKA (reference sequence). CDR3 sequence (DNA): TGCAGTGCTACGTTAGGTAACAGGGGGACTGAAGCTCTCTTT. It encodes CSATLGNRGTEALF.

This sequence joins TRBV2 and TRBJ2-4; D is perhaps TRBD2 (6 bases). Trimming cost V 4 bases and J 0 bases, with 10 bases left between them. There are 15 residues in the CDR3. Per germline, CDR1 SNHLY and CDR2 FYNNEI. In DNA, the CDR3 is TGTGCCAGCAGTGCCCTGCGGGGAGCCAAAAACATTCAGTACTTC. Protein sequence: CASSALRGAKNIQYF.

The J gene is TRBJ1-2, the V gene TRBV7-3, with TRBD1 identical over 10 bases. V lost 8 bases to trimming and J lost 7 bases; unmatched junction nucleotides: 10. The germline gives CDR1 SGHTA, CDR2 FQGTGA. The CDR3 runs to 14 residues. The CDR3 DNA follows: TGTGCCAGCGGTAGACAGGGGGCATCTTCTGGCTACACCTTC. Translated, it gives CASGRQGASSGYTF. The whole variable domain, filled in from reference TRBV7-3 and TRBJ1-2, reads GAGVSQTPSNKVTEKGKYVELRCDPISGHTALYWYRQSLGQGPEFLIYFQGTGAADDSGLPNDRFFAVRPEGSVSTLKIQRTERGDSAVYLCASGRQGASSGYTFGSGTRLTVV.

This clonotype was recorded a few times. This chain joins TRBV7-3 and TRBJ2-2, with TRBD2 as a possible D gene (6 bases). The length of the CDR3 is 15 residues. Trimming left V 1 base short and J 3 bases short, with 9 bases between. Germline CDR1 SGHTA, CDR2 FQGTGA. CDR3 nucleotides: TGTGCCAGCAGCTTAATGCGGGATGACACCGGGGAGCTGTTTTTT. This codes for CASSLMRDDTGELFF.

In its sample, this clonotype was seen many times. The chain carries TRBV20-1 and TRBJ2-1; 12 nucleotides line up with TRBD2. The length of the CDR3 is 14 residues. V shed 6 bases, J shed 6 bases, and the junction held 6 bases outside the gene matches. The germline gives CDR1 DFQATT, CDR2 SNEGSKA (reference sequence). The CDR3 spells CSASLAGGSNEQFF. For the CDR3, the DNA is TGCAGTGCCTCACTAGCGGGAGGATCCAATGAGCAGTTCTTC.

This clonotype was detected many times. This chain connects TRBV5-1 to TRBJ2-7; D gene uncertain. Trimming cost V 2 bases and J 0 bases, with 6 bases left between them. Germline V gene data show CDR1 as SGHRS and CDR2 as YFSETQ. This CDR3 region has 13 residues. CDR3 bases: TGCGCCAGCAGCTTCTCGGACTCCTACGAGCAGTACTTC. Amino acid sequence: CASSFSDSYEQYF.

This clonotype showed up many times. V gene TRBV5-1 combines with J gene TRBJ1-1; TRBD1 agrees at 8 bases. The CDR3 spans 13 residues. Looked up from germline, CDR1 is SGHRS and CDR2 is YFSETQ. V gave up 3 bases and J gave up 6 bases; unmatched junction bases: 4. The CDR3 sequence: CASSSQGASEAFF. The CDR3 DNA is TGCGCCAGCAGCTCCCAGGGGGCCTCTGAAGCTTTCTTT.